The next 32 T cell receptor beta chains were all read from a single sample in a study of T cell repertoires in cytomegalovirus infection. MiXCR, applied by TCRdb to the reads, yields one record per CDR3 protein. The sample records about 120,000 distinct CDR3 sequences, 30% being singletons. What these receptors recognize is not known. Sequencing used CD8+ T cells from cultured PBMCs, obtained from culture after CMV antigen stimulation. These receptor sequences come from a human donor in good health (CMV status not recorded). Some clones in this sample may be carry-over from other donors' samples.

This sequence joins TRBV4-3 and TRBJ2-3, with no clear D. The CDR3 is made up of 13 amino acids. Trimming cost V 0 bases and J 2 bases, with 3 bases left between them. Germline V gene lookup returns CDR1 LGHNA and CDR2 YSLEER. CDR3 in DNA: TGCGCCAGCAGCCAAGACGCCACAGATACGCAGTATTTT. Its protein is CASSQDATDTQYF.

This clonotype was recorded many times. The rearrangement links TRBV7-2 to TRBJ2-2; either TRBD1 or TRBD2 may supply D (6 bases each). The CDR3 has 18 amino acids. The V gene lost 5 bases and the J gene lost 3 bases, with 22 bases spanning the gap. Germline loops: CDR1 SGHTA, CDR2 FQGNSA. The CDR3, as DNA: TGTGCCAGCAGCCAAAAATCCCGCGGGACATACTACACCGGGGAGCTGTTTTTT. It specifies CASSQKSRGTYYTGELFF.

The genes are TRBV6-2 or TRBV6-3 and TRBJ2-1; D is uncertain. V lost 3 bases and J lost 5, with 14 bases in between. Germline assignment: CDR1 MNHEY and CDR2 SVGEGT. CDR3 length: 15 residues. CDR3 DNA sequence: TGTGCCAGCAGTTATTCACGGCCCCTTCACAATGAGCAGTTCTTC. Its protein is CASSYSRPLHNEQFF.

The CDR3 region is CASSLAVYGYTF. The CDR3 DNA is TGTGCCAGCAGTTTAGCCGTCTATGGCTACACCTTC. This chain uses TRBV12-3 or TRBV12-4 with TRBJ1-2, with D hard to call. The CDR3 consists of 12 residues. Trimming cost V 0 bases and J 4 bases, with 3 bases left between them.

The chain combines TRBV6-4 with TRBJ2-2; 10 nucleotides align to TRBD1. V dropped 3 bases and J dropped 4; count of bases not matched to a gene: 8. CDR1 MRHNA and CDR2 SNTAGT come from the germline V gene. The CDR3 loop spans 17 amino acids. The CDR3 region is CASSETWTGGLTGELFF. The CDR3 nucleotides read TGTGCCAGCAGTGAGACATGGACAGGGGGTCTCACCGGGGAGCTGTTTTTT.

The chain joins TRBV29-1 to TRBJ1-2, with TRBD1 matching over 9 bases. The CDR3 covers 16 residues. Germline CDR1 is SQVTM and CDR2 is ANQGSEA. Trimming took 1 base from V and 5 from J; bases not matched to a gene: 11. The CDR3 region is CSVEVWDREDWYGYTF. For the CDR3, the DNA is TGCAGCGTTGAAGTTTGGGACAGGGAGGATTGGTATGGCTACACCTTC.

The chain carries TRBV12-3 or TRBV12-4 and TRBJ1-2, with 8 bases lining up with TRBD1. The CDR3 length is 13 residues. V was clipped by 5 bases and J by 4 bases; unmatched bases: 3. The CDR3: CASSPQGGYGYTF. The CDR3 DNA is TGTGCCAGCAGTCCACAGGGGGGCTATGGCTACACCTTC.

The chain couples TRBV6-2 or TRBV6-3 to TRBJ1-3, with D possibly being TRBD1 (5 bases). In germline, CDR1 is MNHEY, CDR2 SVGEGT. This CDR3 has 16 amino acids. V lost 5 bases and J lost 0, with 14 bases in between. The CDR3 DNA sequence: TGTGCCAGCAGTGCCATCCAGGGAAGCTCTGGAAACACCATATATTTT. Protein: CASSAIQGSSGNTIYF.

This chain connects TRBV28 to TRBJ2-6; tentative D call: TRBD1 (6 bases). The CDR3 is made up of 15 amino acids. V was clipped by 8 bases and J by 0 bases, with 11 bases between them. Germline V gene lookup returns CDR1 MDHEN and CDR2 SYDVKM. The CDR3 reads CASHDRSSGANVLTF. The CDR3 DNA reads TGTGCCAGCCACGACAGGAGCTCTGGGGCCAACGTCCTGACTTTC. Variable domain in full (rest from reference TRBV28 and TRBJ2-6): DVKVTQSSRYLVKRTGEKVFLECVQDMDHENMFWYRQDPGLGLRLIYFSYDVKMKEKGDIPEGYSVSREKKERFSLILESASTNQTSMYLCASHDRSSGANVLTFGAGSRLTVL.

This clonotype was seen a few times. The CDR3 protein is CASSEVWGVPLSGANVLTF. The CDR3 DNA reads as TGTGCCAGCAGTGAAGTGTGGGGCGTGCCCCTCTCTGGGGCCAACGTCCTGACTTTC. The rearrangement joins TRBV2 to TRBJ2-6; the D gene is possibly TRBD1 (5 bases). This CDR3 spans 19 amino acids. CDR1 is SNHLY and CDR2 is FYNNEI in the germline V gene. Trimming cost V 1 base and J 0 bases, with 16 bases left between them.

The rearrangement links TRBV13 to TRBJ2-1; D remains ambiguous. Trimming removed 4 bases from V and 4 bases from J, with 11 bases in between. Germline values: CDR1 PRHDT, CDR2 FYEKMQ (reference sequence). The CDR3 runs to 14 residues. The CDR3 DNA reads TGTGCCAGCAGCTGGGGTACAGATTACAATGAGCAGTTCTTC. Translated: CASSWGTDYNEQFF.

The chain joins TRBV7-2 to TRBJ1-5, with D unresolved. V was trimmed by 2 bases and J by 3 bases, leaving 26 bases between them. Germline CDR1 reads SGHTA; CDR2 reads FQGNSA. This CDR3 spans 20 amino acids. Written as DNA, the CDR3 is TGTGCCAGCAGCTTACGGGGAGTGGGAAGAATAGTGCACCACAATCAGCCCCAGCATTTT. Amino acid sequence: CASSLRGVGRIVHHNQPQHF.

CDR3 amino acids: CASSPPRSSTEAFF. The CDR3, as DNA: TGTGCCAGCAGCCCCCCTCGTTCGAGCACTGAAGCTTTCTTT. The J gene is TRBJ1-1, the V gene TRBV7-4; no reliable D call. V was clipped by 5 bases and J by 4 bases, with 14 bases between them. CDR3 size: 14 residues. Per the germline V gene, CDR1 is SGHVT and CDR2 is SQSDAQ.

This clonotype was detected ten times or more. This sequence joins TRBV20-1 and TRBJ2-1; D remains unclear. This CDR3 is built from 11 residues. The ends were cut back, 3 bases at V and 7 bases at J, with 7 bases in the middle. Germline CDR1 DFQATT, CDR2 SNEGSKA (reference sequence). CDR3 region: CSASAVNEQFF. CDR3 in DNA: TGCAGTGCTAGTGCAGTAAATGAGCAGTTCTTC.

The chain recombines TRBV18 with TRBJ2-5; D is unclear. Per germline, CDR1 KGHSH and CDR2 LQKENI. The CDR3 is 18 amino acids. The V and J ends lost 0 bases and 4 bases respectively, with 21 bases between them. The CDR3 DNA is TGTGCCAGCTCACCACCCGAAGCGCGTCCAGGATCGACAGAGACCCAGTACTTC. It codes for CASSPPEARPGSTETQYF.

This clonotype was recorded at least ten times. In nucleotides, the CDR3 is TGTGCCAGCAGTTGTCGTGCTCCGTATATTCGGCCCTGGGACTATGGCTACACCTTC. This translates into CASSCRAPYIRPWDYGYTF. The chain carries TRBV7-9 and TRBJ1-2; D is ambiguous. The CDR3 has 19 amino acids. The germline V and J ends were trimmed by 6 bases and 3 bases, with 29 bases remaining between them. Germline CDR1 and CDR2: SEHNR and FQNEAQ (reference sequence).

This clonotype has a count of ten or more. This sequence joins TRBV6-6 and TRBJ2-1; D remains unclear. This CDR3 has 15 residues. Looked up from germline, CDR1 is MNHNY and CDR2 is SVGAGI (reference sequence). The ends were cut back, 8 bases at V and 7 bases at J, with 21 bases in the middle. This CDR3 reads CASCRTPINGNEQFF. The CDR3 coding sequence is TGTGCCAGCTGTCGGACCCCAATCAATGGTAATGAGCAGTTCTTC.

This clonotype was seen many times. This CDR3 is CASSLGSATEAFF. In DNA, the CDR3 is TGTGCCAGCAGCTTAGGGTCTGCTACTGAAGCTTTCTTT. The J gene is TRBJ1-1, the V gene TRBV7-2; D remains unclear. The CDR3 is made up of 13 amino acids. Germline V lookup: CDR1 SGHTA, CDR2 FQGNSA. The V end lost 1 base, the J end lost 5 bases, and 8 bases lay between the germline ends.

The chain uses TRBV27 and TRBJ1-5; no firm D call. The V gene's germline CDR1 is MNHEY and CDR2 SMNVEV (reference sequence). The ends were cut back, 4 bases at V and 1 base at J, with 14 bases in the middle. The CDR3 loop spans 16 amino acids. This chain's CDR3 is CASSSVVGGSNQPQHF. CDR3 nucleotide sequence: TGTGCCAGCAGTTCGGTGGTCGGCGGGAGCAATCAGCCCCAGCATTTT.

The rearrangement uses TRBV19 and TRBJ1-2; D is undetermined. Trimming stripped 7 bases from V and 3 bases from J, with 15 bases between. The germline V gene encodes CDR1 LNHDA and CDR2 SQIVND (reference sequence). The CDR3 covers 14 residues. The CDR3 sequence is CASTEGRGYYGYTF. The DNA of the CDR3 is TGTGCCAGTACGGAGGGTCGAGGATACTATGGCTACACCTTC.

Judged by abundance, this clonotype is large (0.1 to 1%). As DNA, the CDR3 is TGCGCCAGCAGCCAAGGTCCGGGACAGAGGACCGAGCAGTACTTC. Encoded protein: CASSQGPGQRTEQYF. J is TRBJ2-7 and V is TRBV4-1; 7 nucleotides align to TRBD1. The germline V gene has CDR1 MGHRA and CDR2 YSYEKL. Trimming removed 1 base from V and 6 bases from J; junction bases left unmatched: 9. The CDR3 extends over 15 amino acids.

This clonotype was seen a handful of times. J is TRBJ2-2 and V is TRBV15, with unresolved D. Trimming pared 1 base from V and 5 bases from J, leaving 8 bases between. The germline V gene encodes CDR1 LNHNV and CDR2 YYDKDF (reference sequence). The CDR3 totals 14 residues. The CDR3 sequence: CATSRGFGTGELFF. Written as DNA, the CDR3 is TGTGCCACCAGCAGAGGGTTTGGGACCGGGGAGCTGTTTTTT.

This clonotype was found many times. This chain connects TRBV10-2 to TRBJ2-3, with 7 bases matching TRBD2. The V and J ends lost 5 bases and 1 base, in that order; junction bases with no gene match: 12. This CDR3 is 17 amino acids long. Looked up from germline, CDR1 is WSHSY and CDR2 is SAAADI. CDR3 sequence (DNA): TGCGCCAGCAGTCTCCCAGCGGGGACTCGTGGCACAGATACGCAGTATTTT. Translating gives CASSLPAGTRGTDTQYF.

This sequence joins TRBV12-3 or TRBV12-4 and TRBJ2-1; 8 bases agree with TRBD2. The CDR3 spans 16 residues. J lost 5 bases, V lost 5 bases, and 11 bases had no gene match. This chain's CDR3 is CASSPPSAGENNEQFF. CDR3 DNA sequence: TGTGCCAGCAGTCCTCCGTCAGCGGGGGAGAACAATGAGCAGTTCTTC.

The CDR3 coding sequence is TGTGCCAGCAGCGGGGGCGCCAGGTATGGCTACACCTTC. Translating it yields CASSGGARYGYTF. This rearrangement joins TRBV12-3 or TRBV12-4 to TRBJ1-2, with TRBD1 as a possible D gene (6 bases). This CDR3 region has 13 residues. Trimming pared 6 bases from V and 5 bases from J, leaving 13 bases between.

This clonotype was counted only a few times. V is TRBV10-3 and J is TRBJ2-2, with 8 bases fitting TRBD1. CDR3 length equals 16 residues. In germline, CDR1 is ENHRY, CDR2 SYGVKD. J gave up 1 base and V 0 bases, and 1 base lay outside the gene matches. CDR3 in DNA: TGTGCCATCAGTGAGTCGGGACAGGTGAACACCGGGGAGCTGTTTTTT. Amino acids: CAISESGQVNTGELFF.

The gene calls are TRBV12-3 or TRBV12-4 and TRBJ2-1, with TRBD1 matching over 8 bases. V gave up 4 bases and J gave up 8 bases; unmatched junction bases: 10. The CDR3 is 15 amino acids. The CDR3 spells CASSSSPGGLDEQFF. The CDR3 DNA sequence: TGTGCCAGCAGTTCGTCCCCAGGGGGCCTCGATGAGCAGTTCTTC.

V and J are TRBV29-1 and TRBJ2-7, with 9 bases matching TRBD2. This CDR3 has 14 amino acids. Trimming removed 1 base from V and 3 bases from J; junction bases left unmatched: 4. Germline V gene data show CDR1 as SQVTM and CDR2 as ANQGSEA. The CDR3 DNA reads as TGCAGCGTTGAAGGGTTAGCGGGGGACTACGAGCAGTACTTC. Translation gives CSVEGLAGDYEQYF.

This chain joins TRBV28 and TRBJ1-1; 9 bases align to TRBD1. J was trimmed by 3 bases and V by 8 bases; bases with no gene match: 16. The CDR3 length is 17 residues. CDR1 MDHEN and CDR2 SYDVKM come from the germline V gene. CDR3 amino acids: CASQTRDRVSLDTEAFF. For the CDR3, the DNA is TGTGCCAGCCAAACAAGGGACAGGGTATCATTGGACACTGAAGCTTTCTTT.

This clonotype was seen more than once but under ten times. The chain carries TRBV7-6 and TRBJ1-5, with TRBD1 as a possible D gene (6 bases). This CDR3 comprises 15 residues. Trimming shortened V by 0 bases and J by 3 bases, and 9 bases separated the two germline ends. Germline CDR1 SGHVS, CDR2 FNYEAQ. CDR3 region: CASSLAGQFNQPQHF. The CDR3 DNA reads TGTGCCAGCAGCTTAGCAGGACAGTTCAATCAGCCCCAGCATTTT. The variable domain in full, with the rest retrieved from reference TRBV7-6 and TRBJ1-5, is GAGVSQSPRYKVTKRGQDVALRCDPISGHVSLYWYRQALGQGPEFLTYFNYEAQQDKSGLPNDRFSAERPEGSISTLTIQRTEQRDSAMYRCASSLAGQFNQPQHFGDGTRLSIL.

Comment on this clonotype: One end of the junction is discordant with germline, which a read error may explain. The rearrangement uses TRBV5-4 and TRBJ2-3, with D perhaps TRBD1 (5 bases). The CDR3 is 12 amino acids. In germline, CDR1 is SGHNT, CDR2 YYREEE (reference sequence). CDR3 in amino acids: CASSLMTDTQYF. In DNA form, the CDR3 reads TGTGCCAGCAGCTTAATGACAGATACGCAGTACTTT.

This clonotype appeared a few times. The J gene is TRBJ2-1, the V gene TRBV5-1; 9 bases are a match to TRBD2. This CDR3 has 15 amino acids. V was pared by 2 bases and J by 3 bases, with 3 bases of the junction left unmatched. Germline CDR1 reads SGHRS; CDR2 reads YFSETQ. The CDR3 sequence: CASSLGGGDYNEQFF. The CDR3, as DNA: TGCGCCAGCAGCTTAGGCGGGGGGGACTACAATGAGCAGTTCTTC.